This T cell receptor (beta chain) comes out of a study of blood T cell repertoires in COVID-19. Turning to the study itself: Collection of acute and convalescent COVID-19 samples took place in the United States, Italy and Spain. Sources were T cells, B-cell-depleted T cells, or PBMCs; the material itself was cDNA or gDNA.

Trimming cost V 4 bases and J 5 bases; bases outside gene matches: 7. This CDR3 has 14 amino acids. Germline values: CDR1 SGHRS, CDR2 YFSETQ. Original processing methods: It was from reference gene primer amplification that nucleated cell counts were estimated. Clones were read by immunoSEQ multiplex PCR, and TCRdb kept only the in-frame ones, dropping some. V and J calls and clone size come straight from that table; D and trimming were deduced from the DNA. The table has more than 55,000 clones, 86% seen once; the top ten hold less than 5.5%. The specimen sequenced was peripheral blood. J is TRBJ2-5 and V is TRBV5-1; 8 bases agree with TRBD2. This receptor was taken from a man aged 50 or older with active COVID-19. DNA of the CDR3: TGCGCCAGCAGCGAAGGACTAGCAGGCGAGACCCAGTACTTC. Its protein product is CASSEGLAGETQYF.